These T cell receptor beta chains were read from a single sample in a study of blood T cell repertoires in COVID-19. Clones were sequenced by immunoSEQ multiplex PCR, and TCRdb holds only the in-frame ones, with some missing. The table lists about 300,000 clones, 75% to 90% of them singletons. The sample comprised peripheral blood. The receptors shown here come from a woman between 50 and 59 years old with COVID-19, enrolled during active disease. Each CDR3 is given with its conserved first and last residue. D genes are given only for firm matches. The size field is filled for only some rows; it gives once, few, many or a size class.

V	D	J	size	length	DNA	CDR3
TRBV5-1	TRBD2	TRBJ2-3	NA	16	TGCGCCAGCAGCTTGGGCGGGAGAGAAAGCACAGATACGCAGTATTTT	CASSLGGRESTDTQYF
TRBV4-1	NA	TRBJ2-1	NA	14	TGCGCCAGCAGCCAAGATCTCTCGTACAATGAGCAGTTCTTC	CASSQDLSYNEQFF
TRBV5-4	TRBD1	TRBJ1-2	NA	14	TGTGCCATCTCTCGGACAGGGGGCGCCTCAGGCTACACCTTC	CAISRTGGASGYTF
TRBV6-2/TRBV6-3	NA	TRBJ2-1	NA	13	TGTGCCAGCAGTGAGCGGCCCTACAATGAGCAGTTCTTC	CASSERPYNEQFF
TRBV5-1	TRBD1	TRBJ1-1	NA	18	TGCGCCAGCAGCTTGGGTTGGGGACAGGGGACAAGGAGCACTGAAGCTTTCTTT	CASSLGWGQGTRSTEAFF
TRBV29-1	NA	TRBJ1-2	NA	12	TGCAGCTACCGGACAGCCCTGGGCGGCTACACCTTC	CSYRTALGGYTF
TRBV30	TRBD2	TRBJ2-5	NA	14	TGTGCCTGGAGTCTAGCGGGATCCGGGGAGACCCAGTACTTC	CAWSLAGSGETQYF
TRBV11-3	NA	TRBJ2-1	NA	13	TGTGCCAGCAGCATGGGGGCAGCGGGGAAGCAGTTCTTC	CASSMGAAGKQFF
TRBV7-8	NA	TRBJ1-1	NA	14	TGTGCCAGCAGCTTAGCCAGGGGGAACACTGAAGCTTTCTTT	CASSLARGNTEAFF
TRBV6-5	NA	TRBJ2-3	NA	14	TGTGCCAGCAGCGAGGTGTGGAGGACAGATACGCAGTATTTT	CASSEVWRTDTQYF
TRBV4-1	TRBD2	TRBJ2-5	NA	18	TGCGCCAGCAGCCAAGAGGGTAGCGGGGCTCAAGGAGGAGGGACCCAGTACTTC	CASSQEGSGAQGGGTQYF
TRBV3-1/TRBV3-2	TRBD1	TRBJ1-5	NA	15	TGTGCCAGCAGCCAAGCCGACAGGGGACAACAGCCCCAGCATTTT	CASSQADRGQQPQHF
TRBV2	TRBD1	TRBJ1-5	NA	13	TGTGCCAGTTCGAGGACAGGGGATCAGCCCCAGCATTTT	CASSRTGDQPQHF
TRBV3-1/TRBV3-2	NA	TRBJ2-1	NA	16	TGTGCCAGCAGCCTAGACCAGGTCCGAAATAACAATGAGCAGTTCTTC	CASSLDQVRNNNEQFF
TRBV7-6	TRBD1	TRBJ1-1	NA	13	TGTGCCAGCAGCCGACAGGGAAGGACTGAAGCTTTCTTT	CASSRQGRTEAFF
TRBV19	TRBD1	TRBJ1-2	NA	14	TGTGCCAGTAGTATCCGACAGGGTGACTATGGCTACACCTTC	CASSIRQGDYGYTF
TRBV5-1	NA	TRBJ1-4	NA	17	TGCGCCAGCAGCTTGAGTTCGGGAGGACGCCGGGTAGAAAAACTGTTTTTT	CASSLSSGGRRVEKLFF
TRBV6-5	TRBD2	TRBJ2-1	NA	15	TGTGCCAGCAGTAGCGGGGGAAGCTCCTACAATGAGCAGTTCTTC	CASSSGGSSYNEQFF
TRBV5-5	TRBD2	TRBJ2-1	NA	16	TGTGCCAGCAGCGTTGGACTAGCGGGGCGAGGGTATGAGCAGTTCTTC	CASSVGLAGRGYEQFF
TRBV18	NA	TRBJ2-7	NA	14	TGTGCCAGCTCACCTACCTCAGAGGGTTACGAGCAGTACTTC	CASSPTSEGYEQYF
TRBV30	TRBD1	TRBJ1-4	NA	14	TGTGCCTGGAGCCCCGGGACAGGGAATGAAAAACTGTTTTTT	CAWSPGTGNEKLFF
TRBV19	TRBD2	TRBJ2-3	NA	15	TGTGCCAGTAGTATGACTAGCGGGAGTACAGATACGCAGTATTTT	CASSMTSGSTDTQYF
TRBV18	TRBD1	TRBJ1-4	NA	14	TGTGCCAGCTCACCCCAGGGACAGAATGAAAAACTGTTTTTT	CASSPQGQNEKLFF
TRBV19	NA	TRBJ1-1	NA	13	TGTGCCAGTAGTATATCTGTAAACACTGAAGCTTTCTTT	CASSISVNTEAFF
TRBV7-3	TRBD1	TRBJ1-2	NA	16	TGTGCCAGCAGCTTAGGCCGGGACAGTTCCGTCTATGGCTACACCTTC	CASSLGRDSSVYGYTF
TRBV13	NA	TRBJ2-3	NA	14	TGTGCCAGCAGCCCGCGGGATTGGACAGATACGCAGTATTTT	CASSPRDWTDTQYF
TRBV6-6	TRBD1	TRBJ1-4	NA	14	TGTGCCAGCAGCAAGACAGGGGGTGGCGAAAAACTGTTTTTT	CASSKTGGGEKLFF
TRBV10-1	NA	TRBJ1-1	NA	16	TGCGCCAGCAGTTACGCCGAGACAGAAGGTAACACTGAAGCTTTCTTT	CASSYAETEGNTEAFF
TRBV29-1	NA	TRBJ1-1	many	12	TGCAGCTCTGGCAGGGGGAACACTGAAGCTTTCTTT	CSSGRGNTEAFF
TRBV10-1	TRBD1	TRBJ1-5	NA	16	TGCGCCAGCAGTGAGGGGACAGGGTTGGACAATCAGCCCCAGCATTTT	CASSEGTGLDNQPQHF
TRBV3-1/TRBV3-2	TRBD1	TRBJ2-3	NA	15	TGTGCCAGCAGCCAAAGGGACAGGTTCACAGATACGCAGTATTTT	CASSQRDRFTDTQYF
TRBV15	NA	TRBJ2-1	NA	18	TGTGCCACCAGCAGAGCCCCGTCGCACAGGGTACTCCACAATGAGCAGTTCTTC	CATSRAPSHRVLHNEQFF
TRBV6-2/TRBV6-3	TRBD1	TRBJ2-7	NA	12	TGTGCCAGCAGCCAACAGGGGTACGAGCAGTACTTC	CASSQQGYEQYF
TRBV5-1	NA	TRBJ2-5	NA	20	TGCGCCAGCAGCTTGGGAGTTCCGGGACAACTCGTTCTCCGCCAAGAGACCCAGTACTTC	CASSLGVPGQLVLRQETQYF
TRBV30	NA	TRBJ1-2	NA	13	TGTGCCTGGAGTGTAACCAGTCGCTATGGCTACACCTTC	CAWSVTSRYGYTF
TRBV10-2	NA	TRBJ2-7	NA	12	TGCGCCAGCAGTGTATCAGGTTACGAGCAGTACTTC	CASSVSGYEQYF
TRBV3-1/TRBV3-2	NA	TRBJ1-4	NA	14	TGTGCCAGCAGCCGGGGAGCCCTCTCCGAAAAACTGTTTTTT	CASSRGALSEKLFF
TRBV19	NA	TRBJ2-3	NA	15	TGTGCCAGTAGTCCCGCGGGCTATAGCACAGATACGCAGTATTTT	CASSPAGYSTDTQYF
TRBV21-1	NA	TRBJ2-4	NA	17	TGTGCCAGCAGCAACGTCGGGCTAGCGGAGTTTAAAAACATTCAGTACTTC	CASSNVGLAEFKNIQYF
TRBV4-1	NA	TRBJ2-2	NA	14	TGCGCCAGCAGCCGTGGACAGATAACCGGGGAGCTGTTTTTT	CASSRGQITGELFF
TRBV5-1	NA	TRBJ2-1	once	15	TGCGCCAGCACTCCTGACGGGAGTGTGGGCAATGAGCAGTTCTTC	CASTPDGSVGNEQFF
TRBV5-4	NA	TRBJ2-1	once	14	TGTGCCAGCAGACTACAGGGTTATTGGTCTGAGCAGTTCTTC	CASRLQGYWSEQFF